The entry below describes one T cell receptor (beta chain). The protocol was immunoSEQ multiplex PCR, while the TCRdb copy is restricted to in-frame clones and leaves out a portion. The sample contains approximately 45,000 clones, around 96% of which appear only once. The sample originates from a study of technical replicates of blood from a few donors. Germline V gene lookup returns CDR1 GTSNPN and CDR2 SVGIG (reference sequence). Trimming left V 0 bases short and J 6 bases short, with 13 bases between. The CDR3 consists of 14 residues. The chain joins TRBV30 to TRBJ2-3; D remains unclear. This receptor was obtained from a human donor in good health. Source material: T cells isolated from PBMCs. CDR3 sequence: CAWSVPPIVDTQYF. The CDR3, as DNA: TGTGCCTGGAGTGTACCCCCCATAGTGGATACGCAGTATTTT.